This TCR beta chain came from a study of graft-versus-host responses after intestinal transplantation. Study overall: As for transplant type, recipients had multivisceral, liver-intestinal, or isolated intestinal grafts. Every recipient had anti-thymocyte globulin induction and two to four years of tacrolimus plus steroids.

On this clone: Its specificity is not known.

Sequencing used immunoSEQ multiplex PCR; TCRdb keeps in-frame clones, though not all of them. The table includes about 3,600 clones, 75% detected once. Indicated time point: postoperative day 105 after intestinal transplantation (dayNNNN = postoperative day). Graft specimens yielded both intraepithelial and lamina propria lymphocytes. Germline V gene sequence: CDR1 GTSNPN, CDR2 SVGIG (reference sequence). CDR3 length equals 14 residues. The ends lost 5 bases at V and 5 bases at J; junction bases unmatched: 12. Study conclusions and caveats: GvH clones were identified in recipient marrow, with some first appearing in ileum or blood. Across patients carrying graft-donor T cell macrochimerism, allografts held high graft-versus-host to host-versus-graft clonal ratios.

Sequencing was performed on ileum tissue, taken 105 days after intestinal transplantation. The receptor's source is a human patient who received an intestinal transplant, so some T cells may come from the graft donor. This sequence joins TRBV30 and TRBJ2-7, with 7 bases lining up with TRBD1. DNA of the CDR3: TGTGCCTGGGGGGAAAGACAGGGTCGAGACGAGCAGTACTTC. Translating gives CAWGERQGRDEQYF.